The rows below give T cell receptor beta chains drawn from one sample of a study of technical replicates of blood from a handful of donors. Data came from immunoSEQ multiplex PCR; TCRdb stores just in-frame clones and leaves some out. The sample carries about 13,000 clones, around 86% recorded once. Input material: PBMCs. These receptor sequences come from a human donor in good health. The conserved cysteine and the conserved F or W are not part of the CDR3 here. The order of the fields is D gene, V gene, J gene, clone size, CDR3 protein. A D gene is named only where the DNA matches it firmly. For some rows the clone size is stated as once, few or many, or as a class when expanded; others skip it.

d_call: NA
v_call: TRBV23-1
j_call: TRBJ2-2
clone_size: NA
cdr3_aa: ASNRGRAGAP

d_call: NA
v_call: TRBV2
j_call: TRBJ2-1
clone_size: NA
cdr3_aa: ASSLNGGYNEQF

d_call: NA
v_call: TRBV5-8
j_call: TRBJ1-4
clone_size: NA
cdr3_aa: ASSLQGLANEKLF

d_call: NA
v_call: TRBV30
j_call: TRBJ1-2
clone_size: NA
cdr3_aa: AWSVPTDGYT

d_call: TRBD1
v_call: TRBV6-1
j_call: TRBJ1-5
clone_size: NA
cdr3_aa: ASSEGTGGNQPQH

d_call: TRBD2
v_call: TRBV15
j_call: TRBJ2-7
clone_size: once
cdr3_aa: ATSRSGRYSYEQY

d_call: NA
v_call: TRBV11-2
j_call: TRBJ1-1
clone_size: NA
cdr3_aa: ASSLEAGGHLNTEAF

d_call: NA
v_call: TRBV27
j_call: TRBJ2-7
clone_size: NA
cdr3_aa: ASSLSIAAYEQY

d_call: NA
v_call: TRBV18
j_call: TRBJ2-1
clone_size: NA
cdr3_aa: ASSQGLNEQF

d_call: TRBD1
v_call: TRBV5-5
j_call: TRBJ1-1
clone_size: NA
cdr3_aa: ASSLAPDRGGTEAF

d_call: NA
v_call: TRBV10-3
j_call: TRBJ2-7
clone_size: NA
cdr3_aa: AISPTSRAYEQY

d_call: TRBD1
v_call: TRBV27
j_call: TRBJ1-5
clone_size: NA
cdr3_aa: ASSPLGQGGTQPQH

d_call: NA
v_call: TRBV11-2
j_call: TRBJ2-1
clone_size: NA
cdr3_aa: ASSRGWTGGNEQF

d_call: TRBD2
v_call: TRBV4-1
j_call: TRBJ2-1
clone_size: NA
cdr3_aa: ASSQGLAGANEQF

d_call: NA
v_call: TRBV6-5
j_call: TRBJ2-1
clone_size: NA
cdr3_aa: ASSYSRDLYNEQF

d_call: NA
v_call: TRBV5-1
j_call: TRBJ2-3
clone_size: NA
cdr3_aa: ASTNTDTQY

d_call: NA
v_call: TRBV30
j_call: TRBJ1-3
clone_size: NA
cdr3_aa: AWARNTIY

d_call: NA
v_call: TRBV11-2
j_call: TRBJ1-5
clone_size: NA
cdr3_aa: ASGGGWNQPQH

d_call: TRBD2
v_call: TRBV28
j_call: TRBJ2-7
clone_size: NA
cdr3_aa: ASSLLASGSYEQY

d_call: NA
v_call: TRBV5-7
j_call: TRBJ2-1
clone_size: NA
cdr3_aa: ASSRGGFLKQF

d_call: TRBD2
v_call: TRBV27
j_call: TRBJ2-7
clone_size: NA
cdr3_aa: ASSPGLAGDLGEQY

d_call: TRBD1
v_call: TRBV7-8
j_call: TRBJ1-2
clone_size: NA
cdr3_aa: ASSADRLWGYT

d_call: NA
v_call: TRBV19
j_call: TRBJ2-3
clone_size: NA
cdr3_aa: ASSLALRTDTQY

d_call: TRBD1
v_call: TRBV10-3
j_call: TRBJ1-5
clone_size: NA
cdr3_aa: AISSTGGENQPQH

d_call: NA
v_call: TRBV19
j_call: TRBJ2-5
clone_size: NA
cdr3_aa: ASGAGVAASQETQY

d_call: NA
v_call: TRBV9
j_call: TRBJ1-1
clone_size: NA
cdr3_aa: ASSEGSLNTEAF

d_call: TRBD1
v_call: TRBV27
j_call: TRBJ1-4
clone_size: NA
cdr3_aa: ASSNRGRGANEKLF

d_call: NA
v_call: TRBV4-1
j_call: TRBJ2-7
clone_size: NA
cdr3_aa: ASSQERGSYEQY

d_call: NA
v_call: TRBV10-1
j_call: TRBJ2-2
clone_size: NA
cdr3_aa: ASSNWDKNTGELF

d_call: NA
v_call: TRBV5-1
j_call: TRBJ2-2
clone_size: NA
cdr3_aa: ASNPGARTGELF

d_call: NA
v_call: TRBV13
j_call: TRBJ1-1
clone_size: NA
cdr3_aa: ASSPYTEAF

d_call: NA
v_call: TRBV19
j_call: TRBJ1-2
clone_size: NA
cdr3_aa: ASTGQANYGYT